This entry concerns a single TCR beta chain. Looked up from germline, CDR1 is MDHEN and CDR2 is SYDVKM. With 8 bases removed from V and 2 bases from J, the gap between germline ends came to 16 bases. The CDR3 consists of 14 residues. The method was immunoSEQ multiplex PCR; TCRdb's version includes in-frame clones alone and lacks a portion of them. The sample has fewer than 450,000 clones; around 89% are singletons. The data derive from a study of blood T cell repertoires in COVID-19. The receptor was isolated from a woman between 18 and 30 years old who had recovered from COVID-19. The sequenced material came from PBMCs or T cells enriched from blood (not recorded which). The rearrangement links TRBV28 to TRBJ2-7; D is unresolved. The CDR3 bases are TGTGCCAGCTTTTCTCCCAGACTTACCTACGAGCAGTACTTC. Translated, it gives CASFSPRLTYEQYF. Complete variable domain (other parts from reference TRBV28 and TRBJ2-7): DVKVTQSSRYLVKRTGEKVFLECVQDMDHENMFWYRQDPGLGLRLIYFSYDVKMKEKGDIPEGYSVSREKKERFSLILESASTNQTSMYLCASFSPRLTYEQYFGPGTRLTVT.